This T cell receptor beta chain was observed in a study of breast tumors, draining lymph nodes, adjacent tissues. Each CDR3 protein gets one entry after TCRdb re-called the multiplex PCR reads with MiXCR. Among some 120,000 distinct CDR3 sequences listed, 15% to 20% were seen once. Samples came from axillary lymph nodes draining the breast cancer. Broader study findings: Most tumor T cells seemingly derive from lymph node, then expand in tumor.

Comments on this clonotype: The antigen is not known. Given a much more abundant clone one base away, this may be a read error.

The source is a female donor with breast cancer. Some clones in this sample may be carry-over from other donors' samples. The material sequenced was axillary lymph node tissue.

The CDR3 DNA follows: TGTGCCAGCAAATCTCTCCAGGACAGGGCCTACGAGCAGTACTTC. Translating gives CASKSLQDRAYEQYF. The chain joins TRBV28 to TRBJ2-7; 8 nucleotides agree with TRBD1. The junction had 10 bases not matched to a gene; V was cut back by 7 bases and J by 2 bases. From germline, CDR1 is MDHEN and CDR2 SYDVKM. CDR3 length: 15 residues.